The clone carrying this T cell receptor (beta chain) was seen only a few times. These data belong to a study of OX40 agonist ivuxolimab in advanced cancers. The CDR3 loop spans 14 amino acids. Germline-derived CDR1 and CDR2 are LNHDA and SQIVND (reference sequence). Trimming took off 9 bases at V and 0 bases at J, with 15 bases between the two ends. Assay: immunoSEQ multiplex PCR; the TCRdb copy retains only in-frame clones and omits some. The table has tens of thousands of clones, approximately 79% seen once; the top ten hold 6.5% to 8%. The source of this sequence is an adult with an advanced solid tumor such as melanoma, head and neck, liver or kidney cancer. Specimen: CD4+ or CD8+ T cells sorted from blood, collected in a trial of the OX40 agonist ivuxolimab. The chain links TRBV19 to TRBJ2-7, with D possibly being TRBD1 or TRBD2 (5 bases each). The CDR3 reads CASLGAGSSYEQYF. CDR3 DNA: TGTGCCAGCCTTGGGGCAGGGAGCTCCTACGAGCAGTACTTC.